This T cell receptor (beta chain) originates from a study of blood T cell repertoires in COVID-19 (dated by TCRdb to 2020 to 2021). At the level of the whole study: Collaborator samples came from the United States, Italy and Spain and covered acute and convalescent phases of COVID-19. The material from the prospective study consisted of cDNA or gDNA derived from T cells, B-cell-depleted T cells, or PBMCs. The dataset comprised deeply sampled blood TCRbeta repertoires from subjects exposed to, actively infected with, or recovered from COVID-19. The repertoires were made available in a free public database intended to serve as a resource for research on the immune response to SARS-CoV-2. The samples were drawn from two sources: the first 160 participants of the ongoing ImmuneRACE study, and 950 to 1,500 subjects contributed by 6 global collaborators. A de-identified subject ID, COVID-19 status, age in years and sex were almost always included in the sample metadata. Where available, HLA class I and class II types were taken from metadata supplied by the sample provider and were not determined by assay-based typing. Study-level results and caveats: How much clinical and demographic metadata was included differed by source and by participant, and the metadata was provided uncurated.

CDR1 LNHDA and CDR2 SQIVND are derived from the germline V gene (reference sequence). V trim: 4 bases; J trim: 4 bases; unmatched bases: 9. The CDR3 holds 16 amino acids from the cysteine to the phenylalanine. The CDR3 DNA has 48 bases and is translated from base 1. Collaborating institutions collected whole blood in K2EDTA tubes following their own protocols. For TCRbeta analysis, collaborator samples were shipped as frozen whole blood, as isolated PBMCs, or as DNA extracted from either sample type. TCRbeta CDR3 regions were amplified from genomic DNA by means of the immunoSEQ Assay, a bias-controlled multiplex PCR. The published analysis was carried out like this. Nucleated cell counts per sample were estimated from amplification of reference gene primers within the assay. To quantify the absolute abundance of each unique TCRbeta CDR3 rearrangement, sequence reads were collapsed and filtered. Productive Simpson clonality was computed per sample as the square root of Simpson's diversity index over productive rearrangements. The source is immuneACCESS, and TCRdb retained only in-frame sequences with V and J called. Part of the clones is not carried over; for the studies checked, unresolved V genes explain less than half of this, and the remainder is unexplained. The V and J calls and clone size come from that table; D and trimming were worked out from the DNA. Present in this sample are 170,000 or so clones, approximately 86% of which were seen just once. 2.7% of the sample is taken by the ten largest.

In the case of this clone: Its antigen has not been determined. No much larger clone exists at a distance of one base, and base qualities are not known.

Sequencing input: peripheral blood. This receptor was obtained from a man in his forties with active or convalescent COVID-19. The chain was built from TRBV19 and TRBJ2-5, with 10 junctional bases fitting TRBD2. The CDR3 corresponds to CASSTSGGQVGETQYF. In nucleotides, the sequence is TGTGCCAGTAGTACTAGCGGGGGTCAAGTGGGAGAGACCCAGTACTTC.